These 6 T cell receptor beta chains originate from one sample sequenced in a study of T cell responses to AZD1222 COVID-19 vaccine. The data were produced by immunoSEQ multiplex PCR, yet TCRdb's version contains in-frame clones alone and is incomplete. The data contain 150,000 to 180,000 clones, roughly nine tenths of them singletons. The source material was peripheral blood, sampled on day 0 of MenACWY control vaccination. Every receptor here comes from an adult in good health.

CDR3: CASSLDGRENTEAFF. DNA of the CDR3: TGCGCCAGCAGCTTGGACGGCAGGGAGAACACTGAAGCTTTCTTT. V gene TRBV5-1 combines with J gene TRBJ1-1, with a tentative D call TRBD1 (5 bases). CDR1 is SGHRS and CDR2 is YFSETQ in the germline V gene. V gave up 0 bases and J gave up 1 base, with 10 bases separating them. This CDR3 has 15 amino acids.

This clone has more than one count but fewer than ten. The chain carries TRBV9 and TRBJ2-1, with D perhaps matching TRBD1 (6 bases). Trimming shortened V by 3 bases and J by 8 bases, and 27 bases separated the two germline ends. This CDR3 has 18 amino acids. The germline CDR1 and CDR2 sequences are SGDLS and YYNGEE. In DNA form, the CDR3 reads TGTGCCAGCAGCGCGGTAGGGCTTGGGGGTATACAGGGTTATGAGCAGTTCTTC. This gives the protein CASSAVGLGGIQGYEQFF.

V is TRBV11-1 and J is TRBJ1-4; tentatively, D is TRBD1 (5 bases). The length of the CDR3 is 13 residues. Germline CDR1 reads SGHAT; CDR2 reads FQDESV (reference sequence). Trimming took 3 bases from V and 7 from J, leaving 9 bases between them. The CDR3 spells CASSFLGGEKLFF. In DNA, the CDR3 is TGTGCCAGCAGCTTTCTGGGGGGTGAAAAACTGTTTTTT. Looking up the rest from reference TRBV11-1 and TRBJ1-4 gives the full variable domain: EAEVAQSPRYKITEKSQAVAFWCDPISGHATLYWYRQILGQGPELLVQFQDESVVDDSQLPKDRFSAERLKGVDSTLKIQPAELGDSAMYLCASSFLGGEKLFFGSGTQLSVL.

This clone was detected only once. V gene TRBV5-1 combines with J gene TRBJ2-6; 7 bases are shared with TRBD1. V lost 4 bases to trimming and J lost 0 bases; unmatched junction nucleotides: 13. Germline V gives CDR1 SGHRS, CDR2 YFSETQ. The CDR3 length is 19 residues. CDR3 region: CASSPQSGTALSGANVLTF. DNA for the CDR3: TGCGCCAGCAGCCCGCAATCCGGGACAGCCCTCTCTGGGGCCAACGTCCTGACTTTC.

This chain links TRBV12-3 or TRBV12-4 with TRBJ2-2; possibly TRBD1 for D (6 bases). The V gene lost 2 bases and the J gene lost 5 bases, with 6 bases spanning the gap. This CDR3 is built from 13 residues. The CDR3 sequence: CASSLRGTGELFF. The CDR3 DNA reads TGTGCCAGCAGTTTAAGGGGGACCGGGGAGCTGTTTTTT.

V and J are TRBV2 and TRBJ2-2; 12 bases are a match to TRBD2. Germline assignment: CDR1 SNHLY and CDR2 FYNNEI. V shed 2 bases, J shed 7 bases, and the junction held 5 bases outside the gene matches. The CDR3 is 16 amino acids. The CDR3 DNA sequence: TGTGCCAGCAGTGAAACGACTAGCGGGGGAATCGGGGAGCTGTTTTTT. This sequence encodes CASSETTSGGIGELFF. The full variable domain, rest sourced from reference TRBV2 and TRBJ2-2, is EPEVTQTPSHQVTQMGQEVILRCVPISNHLYFYWYRQILGQKVEFLVSFYNNEISEKSEIFDDQFSVERPDGSNFTLKIRSTKLEDSAMYFCASSETTSGGIGELFFGEGSRLTVL.